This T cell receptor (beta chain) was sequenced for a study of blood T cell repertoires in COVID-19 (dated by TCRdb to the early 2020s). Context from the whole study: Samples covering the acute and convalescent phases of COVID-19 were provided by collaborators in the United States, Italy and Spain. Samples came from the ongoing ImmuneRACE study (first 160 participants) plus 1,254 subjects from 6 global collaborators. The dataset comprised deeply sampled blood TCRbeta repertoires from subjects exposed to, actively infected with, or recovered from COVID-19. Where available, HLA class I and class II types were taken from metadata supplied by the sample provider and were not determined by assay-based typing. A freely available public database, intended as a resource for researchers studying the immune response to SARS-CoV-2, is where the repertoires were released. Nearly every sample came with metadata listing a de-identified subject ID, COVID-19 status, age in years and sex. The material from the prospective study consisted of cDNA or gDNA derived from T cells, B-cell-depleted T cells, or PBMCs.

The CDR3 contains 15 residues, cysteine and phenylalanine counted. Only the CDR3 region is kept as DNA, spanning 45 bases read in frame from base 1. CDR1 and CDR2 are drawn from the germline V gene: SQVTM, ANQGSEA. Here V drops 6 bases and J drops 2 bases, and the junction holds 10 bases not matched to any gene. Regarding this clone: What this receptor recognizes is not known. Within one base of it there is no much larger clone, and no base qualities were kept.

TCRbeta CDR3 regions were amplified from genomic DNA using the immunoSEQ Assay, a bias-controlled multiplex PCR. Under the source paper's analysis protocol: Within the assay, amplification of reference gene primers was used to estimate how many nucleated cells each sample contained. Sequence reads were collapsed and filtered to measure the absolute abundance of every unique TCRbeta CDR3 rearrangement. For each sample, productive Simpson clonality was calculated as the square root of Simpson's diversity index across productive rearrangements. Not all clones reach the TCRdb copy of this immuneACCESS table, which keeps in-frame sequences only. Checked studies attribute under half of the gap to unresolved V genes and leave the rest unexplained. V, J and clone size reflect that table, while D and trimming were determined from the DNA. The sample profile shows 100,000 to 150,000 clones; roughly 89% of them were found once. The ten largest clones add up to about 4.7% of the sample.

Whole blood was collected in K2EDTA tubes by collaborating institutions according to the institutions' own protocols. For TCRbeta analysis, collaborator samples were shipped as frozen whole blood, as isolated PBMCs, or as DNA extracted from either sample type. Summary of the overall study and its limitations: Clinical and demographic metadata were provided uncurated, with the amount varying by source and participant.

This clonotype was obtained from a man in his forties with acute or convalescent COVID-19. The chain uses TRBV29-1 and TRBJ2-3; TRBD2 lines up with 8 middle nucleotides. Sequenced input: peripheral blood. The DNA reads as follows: TGCAGCGTAGGATACAGCGGGGGTATCACAGATACGCAGTATTTT. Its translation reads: CSVGYSGGITDTQYF.